The 9 T cell receptor beta chains below come from one sample, sequenced in a study of cytomegalovirus exposure and HLA in healthy donors. Using immunoSEQ multiplex PCR, the repertoire was profiled, and TCRdb retains in-frame clones only, with some absent. In the table there are over 120,000 clones, 85% to 90% of which are singletons. The sequenced material came from PBMCs. The receptors come from a woman aged 25 to 39 in good health and CMV-seropositive.

The CDR3 protein is CASSLGGTGHTGELFF. The DNA for the CDR3 is TGCGCCAGCAGCCTGGGGGGGACAGGACACACCGGGGAGCTGTTTTTT. The chain has TRBV5-1 and TRBJ2-2; D perhaps matches TRBD1 (8 bases). V lost 4 bases and J 3 bases, leaving 16 bases between the germline ends. CDR3 size: 16 residues. Germline-derived CDR1 and CDR2 are SGHRS and YFSETQ.

The sample holds one count of this clone. CDR3 bases: TGTGCCAGCTCACCGACCCCGGTAGGACAGGGTTACGAGCAGTACTTC. It yields the protein CASSPTPVGQGYEQYF. The chain joins TRBV18 to TRBJ2-7; TRBD1 agrees at 8 bases. Trimming at V came to 3 bases and at J to 4 bases, leaving 11 bases not matched to a gene. The CDR3 totals 16 residues. Germline loops: CDR1 KGHSH, CDR2 LQKENI.

V is TRBV9 and J is TRBJ1-2, with D uncertain. V shed 0 bases and J shed 5 bases, with 14 bases lying between them. CDR1 and CDR2 from the germline V gene are SGDLS and YYNGEE. This CDR3 is 15 amino acids long. The CDR3 DNA reads TGTGCCAGCAGCGTAGGAGAGGGCAGGCCGTATGGCTACACCTTC. Protein sequence: CASSVGEGRPYGYTF.

This chain links TRBV7-9 with TRBJ2-6; TRBD1 matches 7 bases. The germline V gene has CDR1 SEHNR and CDR2 FQNEAQ (reference sequence). This CDR3 spans 19 amino acids. J lost 4 bases, V lost 5 bases, and 17 bases had no gene match. Written as DNA, the CDR3 is TGTGCCAGCAGCCCCATTAACAGGGGTGGCTTGAGGGGGGCCAACGTCCTGACTTTC. It codes for CASSPINRGGLRGANVLTF.

The chain combines TRBV9 with TRBJ2-1, with 8 bases aligning to TRBD1. V lost 4 bases to trimming and J lost 7 bases; unmatched junction nucleotides: 10. This CDR3 is built from 15 residues. Per the germline V gene, CDR1 is SGDLS and CDR2 is YYNGEE. Here the CDR3 reads CASSTTQGARNEQFF. The CDR3 bases are TGTGCCAGCAGCACCACCCAGGGGGCGCGAAATGAGCAGTTCTTC.

CDR3 amino acids: CAIGQGGLEPQHF. CDR3 DNA sequence: TGCGCCATAGGACAGGGGGGACTAGAACCCCAGCATTTT. The V call is TRBV4-1, the J call TRBJ1-5; the match to TRBD1 covers 10 bases. Looked up from germline, CDR1 is MGHRA and CDR2 is YSYEKL. CDR3 length equals 13 residues. The junction had 10 bases not matched to a gene; V was cut back by 10 bases and J by 10 bases.

The rearrangement links TRBV5-1 to TRBJ2-7; TRBD1 might be the D (5 bases). The germline V and J ends were trimmed by 4 bases and 5 bases, with 13 bases remaining between them. CDR3 length equals 13 residues. Germline lookup yields CDR1 SGHRS and CDR2 YFSETQ. CDR3 DNA: TGCGCCAGCAGCCCCAGGGATCCTAACGAGCAGTACTTC. Its protein is CASSPRDPNEQYF.

The chain has TRBV28 and TRBJ1-1; 7 bases are a match to TRBD1. V lost 2 bases, J lost 1 base, and 1 base stayed unmatched. The CDR3 runs 14 residues. The germline gives CDR1 MDHEN, CDR2 SYDVKM. CDR3 nucleotides: TGTGCCAGCAGTTTAGGGGACAGGAACACTGAAGCTTTCTTT. As protein: CASSLGDRNTEAFF.

The rearrangement links TRBV11-3 to TRBJ1-6; TRBD1 matches at 10 bases. V shed 1 base and J 8 bases; nucleotides not matched to a gene: 8. The CDR3 spans 17 residues. Germline V lookup: CDR1 SGHNT, CDR2 YENEEA. The CDR3 reads CASSLVRRDRGDSPLHF. CDR3 in DNA: TGTGCCAGCAGCTTAGTCAGACGGGACAGGGGTGATTCACCCCTCCACTTT.